This T cell receptor (beta chain) was sequenced in a study of T cell responses to AZD1222 COVID-19 vaccine. As to this clone: Its target is not known.

This CDR3 spans 17 amino acids. Germline loops: CDR1 KGHSH, CDR2 LQKENI. Between the trimmed V and J ends, which lost 3 bases and 7 bases, there was a span of 24 bases. General study findings and limits: Repertoire collection took place solely once the T cell response had peaked. In the spike-specific TCR repertoire, nearly half reportedly target unmutated variant regions.

Data came from immunoSEQ multiplex PCR; TCRdb stores just in-frame clones and leaves some out. The sample holds tens of thousands of clones, approximately 85% seen once. Source: peripheral blood, taken on day 0 of MenACWY control vaccination. This chain connects TRBV18 to TRBJ2-5, with a possible D match to TRBD2 (7 bases). This clonotype was sampled from an adult in good health. The CDR3 bases are TGTGCCAGCTCACCGGAAAATTTACTAGCGAAAGGGGGGACCCAGTACTTC. It yields the protein CASSPENLLAKGGTQYF.